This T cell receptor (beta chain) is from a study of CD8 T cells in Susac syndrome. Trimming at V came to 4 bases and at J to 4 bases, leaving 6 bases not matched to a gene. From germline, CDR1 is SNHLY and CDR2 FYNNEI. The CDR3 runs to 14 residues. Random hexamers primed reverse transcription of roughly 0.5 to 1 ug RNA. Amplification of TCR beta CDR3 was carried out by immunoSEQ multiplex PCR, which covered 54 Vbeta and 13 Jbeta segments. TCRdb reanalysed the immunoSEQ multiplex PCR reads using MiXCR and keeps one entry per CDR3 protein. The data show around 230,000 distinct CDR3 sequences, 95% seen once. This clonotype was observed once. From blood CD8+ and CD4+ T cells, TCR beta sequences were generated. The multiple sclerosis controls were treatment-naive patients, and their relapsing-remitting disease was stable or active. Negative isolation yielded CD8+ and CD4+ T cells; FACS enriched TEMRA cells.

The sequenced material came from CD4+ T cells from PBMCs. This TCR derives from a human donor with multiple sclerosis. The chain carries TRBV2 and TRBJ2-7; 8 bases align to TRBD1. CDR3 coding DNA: TGTGCCAGCAGTGGGGACAGGAAAAGTTACGAGCAGTACTTC. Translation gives CASSGDRKSYEQYF.